This entry describes one T cell receptor beta chain. Here immunoSEQ multiplex PCR was the method, and the copy in TCRdb shows in-frame clones only, minus some. The repertoire holds about 97,000 clones, with around nine tenths as singletons. The sample belongs to a study of graft-versus-host responses after intestinal transplantation. Per germline, CDR1 ENHRY and CDR2 SYGVKD. With V trimmed by 3 bases and J by 4 bases, 11 bases remained unmatched. The CDR3 length is 17 residues. The starting material was PBMCs, obtained 450 to 460 days after intestinal transplant. This TCR was sampled from a human patient who received an intestinal transplant, so some T cells may come from the graft donor. The rearrangement uses TRBV10-3 and TRBJ2-5; 10 bases agree with TRBD2. The CDR3 protein is CAISDERGGRTGETQYF. The CDR3 coding sequence is TGTGCCATCAGTGACGAGCGGGGGGGCCGCACGGGAGAGACCCAGTACTTC.